The next 7 T cell receptor beta chains were all read from a single sample in a study of blood T cell repertoires in COVID-19. Sequencing used immunoSEQ multiplex PCR; TCRdb keeps in-frame clones, though not all of them. The sample includes some 40,000 clones, more than 85% of them seen just once. Input material: peripheral blood. Receptors were obtained from a woman aged 80 or over with acute or convalescent COVID-19.

The chain recombines TRBV4-3 with TRBJ1-1, with D perhaps TRBD1 (6 bases). CDR3 length equals 14 residues. Germline CDR1 and CDR2: LGHNA and YSLEER. V was clipped by 4 bases and J by 3 bases, with 12 bases between them. CDR3 coding DNA: TGCGCCAGCAGCCGGTGGGGACAAGACACTGAAGCTTTCTTT. As protein: CASSRWGQDTEAFF.

The chain has TRBV11-2 and TRBJ1-1; TRBD1 matches 7 bases. The J segment lost 5 bases and the V segment lost 5 bases, leaving 8 bases of the junction unmatched. CDR1 and CDR2 (germline): SGHAT, FQNNGV. The CDR3 is 14 amino acids. In DNA form, the CDR3 reads TGTGCCAGCAGCCCAACCCGGACAGGAACTGAAGCTTTCTTT. It yields the protein CASSPTRTGTEAFF.

The gene calls are TRBV7-2 and TRBJ1-5; a possible D gene is TRBD1 (5 bases). Between the trimmed V and J ends, which lost 5 bases and 11 bases, there was a span of 16 bases. CDR1 and CDR2 from the germline V gene are SGHTA and FQGNSA. This CDR3 is built from 13 residues. The CDR3 sequence: CASSPGVRQTQHF. CDR3 bases: TGTGCCAGCAGCCCGGGGGTCAGGCAGACCCAGCATTTT. The full variable domain, its missing parts supplied by reference TRBV7-2 and TRBJ1-5, is GAGVSQSPSNKVTEKGKDVELRCDPISGHTALYWYRQSLGQGLEFLIYFQGNSAPDKSGLPSDRFSAERTGGSVSTLTIQRTQQEDSAVYLCASSPGVRQTQHFGDGTRLSIL.

This rearrangement joins TRBV5-1 to TRBJ1-4, with D maybe TRBD1 (5 bases). This CDR3 is built from 15 residues. The germline gives CDR1 SGHRS, CDR2 YFSETQ. Trimming removed 4 bases from V and 4 bases from J, with 14 bases in between. The DNA of the CDR3 is TGCGCCAGCAGCCGGGGCGGGGCTGATAATGAAAAACTGTTTTTT. Translating gives CASSRGGADNEKLFF.

The chain recombines TRBV7-9 with TRBJ1-1; tentative D call: TRBD1 (6 bases). V dropped 5 bases and J dropped 7 bases, with 14 bases sitting between them. Germline CDR1 and CDR2: SEHNR and FQNEAQ (reference sequence). This CDR3 spans 13 amino acids. This chain's CDR3 is CASSTGLLNEAFF. CDR3 in DNA: TGTGCCAGCAGCACAGGGTTATTAAATGAAGCTTTCTTT.

The genes are TRBV4-3 and TRBJ2-2; 7 bases line up with TRBD1. Germline V gene sequence: CDR1 LGHNA, CDR2 YSLEER. V dropped 4 bases and J dropped 5; count of bases not matched to a gene: 10. The CDR3 consists of 16 residues. CDR3 bases: TGCGCCAGCAGCCCCTACCAACAGGGGATAACCGGGGAGCTGTTTTTT. Its translation is CASSPYQQGITGELFF.

This rearrangement joins TRBV21-1 to TRBJ2-6; the D call in the table, TRBD2, was not verified against the DNA. TRBV21-1 is described as a pseudogene. The CDR3 is 15 amino acids. The CDR3 loop reads CASSKALSGANVLTF. The DNA for the CDR3 is TGTGCCAGCAGCAAAGCCCTCTCTGGGGCCAACGTCCTGACTTTC.